This TCR beta chain was captured by sequencing in a study of early T cells in non-severe SARS-CoV-2 infection. Study at large: It was bulk RNA from unsorted whole blood that was sequenced, and the chains were unpaired.

The TCR library protocol was used to attach unique molecular identifiers. These identifiers were attached to individual cDNA molecules. TCRdb independently ran MiXCR on the 5' RACE reads; one entry per CDR3 protein. Here the sample spans just under 65,000 distinct CDR3 sequences, roughly 9% being singletons. This clonotype was counted ten times or more. No antigen is known for it. Whole-study results and caveats: VDJdb matching skewed toward anti-spike CD8 responses, missing private and CD4 specificities.

There are 15 residues in the CDR3. V lost 6 bases and J lost 1, with 15 bases in between. Germline V gene data show CDR1 as DFQATT and CDR2 as SNEGSKA (reference sequence). The V and J genes are TRBV20-1 and TRBJ2-2; D possibly corresponds to TRBD2 (6 bases). The sequence was obtained from an adult who was a healthcare worker with PCR-confirmed SARS-CoV-2 infection or an uninfected control (not recorded which). The sample in question was whole blood, obtained at baseline. The CDR3 spells CSAVQGAGNTGELFF. The DNA of the CDR3 is TGCAGTGCGGTTCAGGGAGCGGGGAACACCGGGGAGCTGTTTTTT.